This T cell receptor (beta chain) appears in the sequencing data of a study of blood T cell repertoires in COVID-19. For the study at large: Donors in the United States, Italy and Spain gave samples during acute or convalescent COVID-19. The analysed material was cDNA or gDNA that came from T cells, B-cell-depleted T cells, or PBMCs.

J gave up 5 bases and V 3 bases, and 6 bases lay outside the gene matches. Germline V gene lookup returns CDR1 SGHNT and CDR2 YYREEE (reference sequence). The CDR3 sequence is 16 residues long. Per the original methods: It was from reference gene primer amplification that nucleated cell counts were estimated. Produced via immunoSEQ multiplex PCR; TCRdb's table is partial and in-frame only. V and J calls and clone size come straight from that table; D and trimming were deduced from the DNA. The top ten hold roughly 19% of the sample, which has tens of thousands of clones, approximately 86% seen once. This clonotype was obtained from a man between 65 and 85 years old with acute or convalescent COVID-19. The chain is built from TRBV5-4 and TRBJ2-1, with TRBD2 matching 12 bases. The sample consisted of peripheral blood. CDR3 sequence reads: CASSSRLAGDHNEQFF. CDR3 nucleotide sequence: TGTGCCAGCAGCTCACGACTAGCGGGAGATCACAATGAGCAGTTCTTC.